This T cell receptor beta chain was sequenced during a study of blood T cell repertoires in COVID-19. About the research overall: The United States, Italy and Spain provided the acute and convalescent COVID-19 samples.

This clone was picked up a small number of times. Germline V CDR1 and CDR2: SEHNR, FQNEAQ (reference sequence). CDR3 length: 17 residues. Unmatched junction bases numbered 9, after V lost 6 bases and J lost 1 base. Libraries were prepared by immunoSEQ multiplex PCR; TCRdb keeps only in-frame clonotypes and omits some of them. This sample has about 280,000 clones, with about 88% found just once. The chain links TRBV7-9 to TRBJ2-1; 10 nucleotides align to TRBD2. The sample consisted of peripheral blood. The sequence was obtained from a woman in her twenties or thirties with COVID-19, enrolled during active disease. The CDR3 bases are TGTGCCAGCAGTGGGTCAGCGGGAGGGTCTTCCTACAATGAGCAGTTCTTC. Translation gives CASSGSAGGSSYNEQFF.